This TCR beta chain was captured in a study of shared clonotypes between healthy human individuals. Looking at the study overall: Researchers assigned three CD4 naive, three CD4 memory, two CD8 naive and one CD8 memory plate to each donor.

Points from the study as a whole: Collection of samples was limited to blood; tissue repertoires likely differ.

This CDR3 region has 15 residues. Trimming removed 0 bases at V and 5 bases at J, with 11 bases between. Per the germline V gene, CDR1 is SGDLS and CDR2 is YYNGEE. As concerns this clone: Its specificity is not known.

Every subset's genomic DNA went evenly onto several immunoSEQ plates. Measured with immunoSEQ multiplex PCR; TCRdb has only the in-frame clones, and not every one. Counted here are about 800,000 clones, just over 95% occurring once; the ten biggest clones make up over 0.2%. CD8 cells classed as naive were CD45RO-negative and positively selected for CCR7, excluding terminally differentiated effector memory CD45RA+ cells. All donors were Caucasian adults living in Nashville, Tennessee. The clonotype originates from a man aged 25-40 years in good health. Sequencing input: naive CD8+ T cells sorted from blood. The chain employs TRBV9 and TRBJ2-2, with D perhaps TRBD1 (7 bases). CDR3 bases: TGTGCCAGCAGCGTAGCACAGGGGAGGACCGGGGAGCTGTTTTTT. It is translated as CASSVAQGRTGELFF.